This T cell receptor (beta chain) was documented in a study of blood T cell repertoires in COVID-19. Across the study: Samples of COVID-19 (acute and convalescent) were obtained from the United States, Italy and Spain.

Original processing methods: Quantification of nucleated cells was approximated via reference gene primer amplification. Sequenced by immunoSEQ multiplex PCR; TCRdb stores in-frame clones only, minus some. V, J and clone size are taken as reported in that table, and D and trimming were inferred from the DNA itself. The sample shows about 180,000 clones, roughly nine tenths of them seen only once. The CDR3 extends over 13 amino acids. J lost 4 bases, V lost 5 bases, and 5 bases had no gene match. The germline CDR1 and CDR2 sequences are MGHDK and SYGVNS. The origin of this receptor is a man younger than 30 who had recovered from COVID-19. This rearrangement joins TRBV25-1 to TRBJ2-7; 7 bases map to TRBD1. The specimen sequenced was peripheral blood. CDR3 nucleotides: TGTGCCAGCAGTTCGACAGGGCAGTACGAGCAGTACTTC. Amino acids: CASSSTGQYEQYF.